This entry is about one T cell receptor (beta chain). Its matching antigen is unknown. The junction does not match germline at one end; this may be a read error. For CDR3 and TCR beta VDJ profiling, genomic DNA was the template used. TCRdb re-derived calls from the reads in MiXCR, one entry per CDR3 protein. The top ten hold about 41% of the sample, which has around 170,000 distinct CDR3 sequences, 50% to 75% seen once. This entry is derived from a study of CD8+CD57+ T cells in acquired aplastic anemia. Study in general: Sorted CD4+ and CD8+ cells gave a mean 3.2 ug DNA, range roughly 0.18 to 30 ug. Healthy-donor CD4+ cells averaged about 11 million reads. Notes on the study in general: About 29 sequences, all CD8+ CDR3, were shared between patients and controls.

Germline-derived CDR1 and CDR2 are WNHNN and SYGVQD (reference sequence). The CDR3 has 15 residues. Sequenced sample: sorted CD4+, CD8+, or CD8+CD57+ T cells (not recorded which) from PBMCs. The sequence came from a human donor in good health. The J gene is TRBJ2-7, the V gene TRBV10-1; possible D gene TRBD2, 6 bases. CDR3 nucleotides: TGTGCCATCAGCGCTGAGTTGGGGGGCTCCTACGAGCAGTACTTC. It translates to CAISAELGGSYEQYF.